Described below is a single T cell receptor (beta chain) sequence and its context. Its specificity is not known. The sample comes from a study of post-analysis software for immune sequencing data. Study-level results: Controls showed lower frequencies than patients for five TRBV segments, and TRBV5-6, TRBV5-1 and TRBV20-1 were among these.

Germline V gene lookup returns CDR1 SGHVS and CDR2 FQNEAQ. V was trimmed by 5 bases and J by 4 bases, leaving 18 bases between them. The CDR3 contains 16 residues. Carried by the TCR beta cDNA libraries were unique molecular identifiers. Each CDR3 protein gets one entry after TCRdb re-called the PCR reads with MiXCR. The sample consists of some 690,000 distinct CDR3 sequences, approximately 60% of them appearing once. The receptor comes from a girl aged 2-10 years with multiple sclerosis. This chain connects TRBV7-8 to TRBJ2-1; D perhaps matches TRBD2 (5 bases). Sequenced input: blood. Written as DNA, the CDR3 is TGTGCCAGCAGCGGAACCGGGGTTAGACGATACAATGAGCAGTTCTTC. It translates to CASSGTGVRRYNEQFF.